Each of the 28 T cell receptor beta chains below was sequenced from the same sample in a study of T cells in Graves' hyperthyroidism and ophthalmopathy. Amplification of TCR beta CDR3 regions used RNA as the template. Primed by the HTBI set, a first-round RT-PCR was run on the TCR CDR3. TCRdb re-called the multiplex PCR reads with MiXCR, one entry per CDR3 protein. The data contain under 350,000 distinct CDR3 sequences, 15% to 20% of them singletons. The sequencing sample was made of blood. Receptor source: a woman in her fifties or sixties with Graves' hyperthyroidism.

The table lists this clonotype with many counts. The chain has TRBV5-1 and TRBJ2-5; 7 bases fit TRBD1. The CDR3 runs to 15 residues. Germline CDR1 SGHRS, CDR2 YFSETQ. The ends lost 0 bases at V and 3 bases at J; junction bases unmatched: 5. This CDR3 is CASSLEGTDKETQYF. The CDR3 DNA is TGCGCCAGCAGCTTGGAAGGGACAGACAAAGAGACCCAGTACTTC.

This clonotype has at least ten counts. The chain carries TRBV12-3 or TRBV12-4 and TRBJ1-1, with a possible D match to TRBD1 (6 bases). The CDR3 covers 14 residues. The V end lost 5 bases, the J end lost 4 bases, and 14 bases lay between the germline ends. CDR3 coding DNA: TGTGCCAGCAGTACAGGGCCCCTGGGCACTGAAGCTTTCTTT. It is translated as CASSTGPLGTEAFF.

At least ten counts were recorded for this clonotype. DNA for the CDR3: TGTGCCAGCAGCACACATAGTCGAGGATTTGGCACTGAAGCTTTCTTT. Translating it yields CASSTHSRGFGTEAFF. V and J are TRBV11-2 and TRBJ1-1; D not certain. With 5 bases removed from V and 4 bases from J, the gap between germline ends came to 20 bases. In germline, CDR1 is SGHAT, CDR2 FQNNGV. The CDR3 covers 16 residues.

This clonotype appeared many times. The V call is TRBV7-9, the J call TRBJ2-1, with D maybe TRBD2 (5 bases). Germline assignment: CDR1 SEHNR and CDR2 FQNEAQ (reference sequence). This CDR3 is 13 amino acids long. Trimming took off 7 bases at V and 4 bases at J, with 11 bases between the two ends. The CDR3 region has the DNA TGTGCCAGCACCAGCGGCGGGTACAATGAGCAGTTCTTC. This sequence encodes CASTSGGYNEQFF.

V usage is TRBV6-2 or TRBV6-3 and J usage is TRBJ1-1; D might be TRBD1 (5 bases). Per germline, CDR1 MNHEY and CDR2 SVGEGT. CDR3 length equals 14 residues. V lost 5 bases and J lost 1, with 11 bases in between. The CDR3 DNA reads as TGTGCCAGCAGTCCAGGGTTTTCGAACACTGAAGCTTTCTTT. This encodes CASSPGFSNTEAFF.

This clonotype was seen more than once but under ten times. The gene calls are TRBV12-5 and TRBJ2-1; D is ambiguous. V lost 1 base and J lost 3, with 7 bases in between. The CDR3 contains 14 residues. Germline V gives CDR1 LGHNT, CDR2 FRNRAP. CDR3 amino acids: CASGLARVYNEQFF. In DNA, the CDR3 is TGTGCTAGTGGTTTGGCAAGGGTCTACAATGAGCAGTTCTTC.

The chain uses TRBV9 and TRBJ1-2, with D possibly matching TRBD1 (6 bases). CDR1 is SGDLS, CDR2 YYNGEE, per germline. V was pared by 5 bases and J by 0 bases, with 17 bases between. The CDR3 has 16 amino acids. DNA for the CDR3: TGTGCCAGCAGATCTGACGGGGACAACTCTAACTATGGCTACACCTTC. Translating gives CASRSDGDNSNYGYTF.

This clonotype has a handful of counts. The chain is built from TRBV11-2 and TRBJ1-2; unclear D gene. The CDR3 is made up of 13 amino acids. Germline V gene data show CDR1 as SGHAT and CDR2 as FQNNGV. V was clipped by 1 base and J by 7 bases, with 10 bases between them. DNA of the CDR3: TGTGCCAGCAGCTTAGGCCGGGCCTCTGGCTACACCTTC. Its protein is CASSLGRASGYTF.

V gene TRBV7-9 combines with J gene TRBJ2-2, with 7 bases identical to TRBD1. The V and J ends lost 6 bases and 6 bases, in that order; junction bases with no gene match: 1. The V gene's germline CDR1 is SEHNR and CDR2 FQNEAQ (reference sequence). This CDR3 contains 12 residues. The CDR3 nucleotides are TGTGCCAGCAGTGGGACAGCCGGGGAGCTGTTTTTT. Translation: CASSGTAGELFF.

The genes are TRBV19 and TRBJ2-1, with D tentatively TRBD1 (6 bases). V shed 7 bases and J shed 6 bases, with 16 bases lying between them. This CDR3 comprises 14 residues. Germline values: CDR1 LNHDA, CDR2 SQIVND (reference sequence). CDR3 DNA: TGTGCCAGTATGCAGACTGGGGGCCCCAATGAGCAGTTCTTC. Amino acid sequence: CASMQTGGPNEQFF.

This clonotype was seen repeatedly, ten times or more. The chain recombines TRBV12-3 or TRBV12-4 with TRBJ2-1; TRBD2 aligns across 8 bases. This CDR3 comprises 15 residues. J gave up 4 bases and V 5 bases, and 7 bases lay outside the gene matches. CDR3 residues: CASSKRGPPYNEQFF. CDR3 sequence (DNA): TGTGCCAGCAGTAAGCGGGGGCCCCCTTACAATGAGCAGTTCTTC.

The chain recombines TRBV19 with TRBJ1-5; D gene unclear. Germline loops: CDR1 LNHDA, CDR2 SQIVND (reference sequence). The V gene lost 1 base and the J gene lost 6 bases, with 13 bases spanning the gap. CDR3 length: 15 amino acids. The CDR3 spells CASSIATGPGQPQHF. The CDR3 DNA is TGTGCCAGTAGTATAGCAACCGGCCCGGGTCAGCCCCAGCATTTT. Full variable domain (missing parts from reference TRBV19 and TRBJ1-5): DGGITQSPKYLFRKEGQNVTLSCEQNLNHDAMYWYRQDPGQGLRLIYYSQIVNDFQKGDIAEGYSVSREKKESFPLTVTSAQKNPTAFYLCASSIATGPGQPQHFGDGTRLSIL.

The chain recombines TRBV30 with TRBJ1-2; D ambiguous. CDR3 length equals 12 residues. Trimming took off 0 bases at V and 4 bases at J, with 6 bases between the two ends. Germline CDR1 is GTSNPN and CDR2 is SVGIG (reference sequence). In DNA, the CDR3 is TGTGCCTGGAGTGTATATATCTATGGCTACACCTTC. This codes for CAWSVYIYGYTF.

This clonotype was seen repeatedly, ten times or more. The chain employs TRBV12-3 or TRBV12-4 and TRBJ2-2; TRBD1 matches at 7 bases. V shed 1 base, J shed 6 bases, and the junction held 2 bases outside the gene matches. The CDR3 has 14 residues. CDR3 amino acids: CASSLGQGAGELFF. The DNA of the CDR3 is TGTGCCAGCAGTTTAGGTCAGGGGGCCGGGGAGCTGTTTTTT.

V is TRBV29-1 and J is TRBJ2-7, with 7 positions matching TRBD2. The V gene end was trimmed by 5 bases and the J gene end by 1 base; junction bases not matched to a gene: 5. The CDR3 consists of 13 residues. The germline V gene encodes CDR1 SQVTM and CDR2 ANQGSEA. CDR3 DNA sequence: TGCAGCGTTTCAAGCGGGACGTCCTACGAGCAGTACTTC. This gives the protein CSVSSGTSYEQYF.

This clonotype appeared a single time. This sequence joins TRBV20-1 and TRBJ2-7; 7 bases align to TRBD2. Germline V lookup: CDR1 DFQATT, CDR2 SNEGSKA (reference sequence). The ends lost 8 bases at V and 4 bases at J; junction bases unmatched: 8. The CDR3 spans 12 residues. The CDR3 region has the DNA TGCAGTACCCGGGACGGGAGGTACGAGCAGTACTTC. It translates to CSTRDGRYEQYF.

This clonotype was counted ten times or more. This chain's CDR3 is CASSLLGEMNTEAFF. The CDR3 region has the DNA TGTGCCAGCAGCCTTCTCGGGGAAATGAACACTGAAGCTTTCTTT. The chain has TRBV3-1 and TRBJ1-1; no firm D call. The V end was cut by 4 bases, the J end by 0 bases, with 12 bases between. This CDR3 contains 15 residues. Per the germline V gene, CDR1 is LGHDT and CDR2 is YNNKEL (reference sequence).

The rearrangement joins TRBV10-3 to TRBJ1-1, with D possibly being TRBD1 (5 bases). The CDR3 runs to 15 residues. Germline CDR1 and CDR2: ENHRY and SYGVKD. Trimming removed 10 bases from V and 5 bases from J, with 23 bases in between. The CDR3 region is CATVREPGPRTEAFF. The CDR3, as DNA: TGTGCCACCGTCCGGGAGCCAGGGCCGAGAACTGAAGCTTTCTTT.

This clonotype was seen repeatedly, ten times or more. The chain employs TRBV12-3 or TRBV12-4 and TRBJ2-5, with 7 nucleotides matching TRBD2. This CDR3 region has 15 residues. V trimming: 6 bases; J trimming: 5 bases; junction bases outside the gene matches: 12. The CDR3 DNA reads as TGTGCCAGCAGCCCCCTCGGGGGGACGGGGGAGACCCAGTACTTC. It yields the protein CASSPLGGTGETQYF.

This clonotype was recorded a few times. The junction and the germline gene differ at one end; a read error may be behind it. The V gene is TRBV12-3 or TRBV12-4, the J gene TRBJ1-1; TRBD1 is a possible D gene (5 bases). The CDR3 covers 12 residues. The CDR3 bases are TGTGCCAGCAGACACCGGGACCGGGAAGTTTTCTTT. Amino acid sequence: CASRHRDREVFF.

This chain uses TRBV15 with TRBJ2-1; 10 bases are shared with TRBD2. J was trimmed by 4 bases and V by 0 bases; bases with no gene match: 6. Germline V gives CDR1 LNHNV, CDR2 YYDKDF (reference sequence). CDR3 size: 17 residues. The CDR3 DNA sequence: TGTGCCACCAGCAGAGATAAGGGAGCGGGGGGGTACAATGAGCAGTTCTTC. This sequence encodes CATSRDKGAGGYNEQFF. The variable domain in full, with the rest retrieved from reference TRBV15 and TRBJ2-1, is DAMVIQNPRYQVTQFGKPVTLSCSQTLNHNVMYWYQQKSSQAPKLLFHYYDKDFNNEADTPDNFQSRRPNTSFCFLDIRSPGLGDTAMYLCATSRDKGAGGYNEQFFGPGTRLTVL.

This clonotype was found a few times. CDR3: CASSDGLNEQFF. For the CDR3, the DNA is TGTGCCAGCAGTGACGGACTCAATGAGCAGTTCTTC. This chain connects TRBV6-4 to TRBJ2-1, with D perhaps TRBD2 (5 bases). The CDR3 spans 12 residues. The V gene lost 2 bases and the J gene lost 6 bases, with 5 bases spanning the gap. Germline loops: CDR1 MRHNA, CDR2 SNTAGT.

This clonotype was seen only a few times. V usage is TRBV7-9 and J usage is TRBJ2-2; D is undetermined. The V gene's germline CDR1 is SEHNR and CDR2 FQNEAQ (reference sequence). Trimming removed 10 bases at V and 7 bases at J, with 4 bases between. The CDR3 sequence is 9 residues long. The CDR3 DNA reads as TGTGCCAATGACGGGGAGCTGTTTTTT. It encodes CANDGELFF.

The rearrangement joins TRBV6-1 to TRBJ2-2; 7 bases are a match to TRBD1. This CDR3 is built from 13 residues. Trimming at V came to 4 bases and at J to 7 bases, leaving 3 bases not matched to a gene. CDR1 and CDR2 (germline): MNHNS, SASEGT. CDR3 region: CASSASGGGELFF. As DNA, the CDR3 is TGTGCCAGCAGTGCGTCAGGGGGCGGGGAGCTGTTTTTT.

This clonotype turned up a few times. V is TRBV20-1 and J is TRBJ1-2; 9 bases are shared with TRBD1. Germline V CDR1 and CDR2: DFQATT, SNEGSKA (reference sequence). After removal of 5 bases from V and 8 bases from J, the junction contained 6 bases not matched to a gene. This CDR3 region has 12 residues. In nucleotides, the CDR3 is TGCAGTGCTGGGACAGGGTACCTCGGCTACACCTTC. It yields the protein CSAGTGYLGYTF.

The chain links TRBV20-1 to TRBJ2-5; D gene unclear. The CDR3 totals 16 residues. The V end was cut by 0 bases, the J end by 1 base, with 15 bases between. Germline CDR1 is DFQATT and CDR2 is SNEGSKA (reference sequence). In DNA, the CDR3 is TGCAGTGCTAGAGATCCCCCTAGAGTCCCCCAAGAGACCCAGTACTTC. Its translation: CSARDPPRVPQETQYF.

This clonotype was observed many times. The chain has TRBV18 and TRBJ1-2; TRBD1 aligns across 8 bases. CDR3 length: 16 amino acids. Germline V gene data show CDR1 as KGHSH and CDR2 as LQKENI. The junction had 8 bases not matched to a gene; V was cut back by 5 bases and J by 0 bases. CDR3: CASSRDRGGTNYGYTF. The CDR3 DNA follows: TGTGCCAGCTCAAGAGACAGGGGAGGAACTAACTATGGCTACACCTTC.

This clonotype occurred many times. The chain is built from TRBV20-1 and TRBJ2-1; 13 bases agree with TRBD2. The CDR3 has 15 amino acids. In germline, CDR1 is DFQATT, CDR2 SNEGSKA (reference sequence). Unmatched junction bases numbered 6, after V lost 3 bases and J lost 7 bases. Written as DNA, the CDR3 is TGCAGTGCTAGGGCGACTAGCGGGAGGTTGAATGAGCAGTTCTTC. Residues: CSARATSGRLNEQFF.